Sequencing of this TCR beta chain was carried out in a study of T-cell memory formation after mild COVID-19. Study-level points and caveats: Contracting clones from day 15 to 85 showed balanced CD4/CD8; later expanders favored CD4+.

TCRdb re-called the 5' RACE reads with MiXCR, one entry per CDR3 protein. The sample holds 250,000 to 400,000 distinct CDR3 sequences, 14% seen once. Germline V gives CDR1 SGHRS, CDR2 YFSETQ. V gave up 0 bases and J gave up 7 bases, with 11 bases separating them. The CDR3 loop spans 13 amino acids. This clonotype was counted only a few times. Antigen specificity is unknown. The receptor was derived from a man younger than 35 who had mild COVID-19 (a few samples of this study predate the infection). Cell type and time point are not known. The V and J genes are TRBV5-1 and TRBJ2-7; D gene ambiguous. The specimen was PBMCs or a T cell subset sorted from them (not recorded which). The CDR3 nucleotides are TGCGCCAGCAGCTTGGGAAATGATGGGGAGCAGTACTTC. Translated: CASSLGNDGEQYF.